The 21 T cell receptor beta chains below were found in one sample sequenced in a study of blood T cell repertoires in COVID-19. The repertoire was sequenced with immunoSEQ multiplex PCR; TCRdb's copy has only in-frame clones and lacks some. In the table there are a few hundred thousand clones, approximately 89% of which are singletons. The specimen sequenced was peripheral blood. The receptor source for this set is a woman aged 60-75 years with acute or convalescent COVID-19.

This chain uses TRBV28 with TRBJ1-5; no clear D gene. The germline V gene encodes CDR1 MDHEN and CDR2 SYDVKM. The V gene lost 7 bases and the J gene lost 7 bases, with 11 bases spanning the gap. The CDR3 runs 12 residues. The CDR3 coding sequence is TGTGCCAGCACGGTGGGCTCGCAGCCCCAGCATTTT. Its translation is CASTVGSQPQHF.

This chain links TRBV7-9 with TRBJ2-1; D is perhaps TRBD2 (5 bases). Trimming shortened V by 5 bases and J by 8 bases, and 13 bases separated the two germline ends. This CDR3 is 13 amino acids long. Per the germline V gene, CDR1 is SEHNR and CDR2 is FQNEAQ (reference sequence). The CDR3 DNA reads as TGTGCCAGCAGCATTGAGGAGGTGGATGAGCAGTTCTTC. Its protein product is CASSIEEVDEQFF.

This clone was counted only a few times. At the DNA level, this CDR3 is encoded by other sequences in the same sample as well. J is TRBJ2-5 and V is TRBV19; D uncertain. CDR1 and CDR2 (germline): LNHDA, SQIVND (reference sequence). The ends were cut back, 3 bases at V and 4 bases at J, with 6 bases in the middle. The CDR3 consists of 12 residues. In DNA, the CDR3 is TGTGCCAGTAGTATTGGCGGAGAGACCCAGTACTTC. Translating it yields CASSIGGETQYF.

The J gene is TRBJ1-5, the V gene TRBV6-5, with D unclear. Germline V gene lookup returns CDR1 MNHEY and CDR2 SVGAGI. This CDR3 is 15 amino acids long. V was cut by 7 bases and J by 0 bases, with 13 bases left in between. In nucleotides, the CDR3 is TGTGCCAGCAAAATAAGAGAGTATAGCAATCAGCCCCAGCATTTT. Encoded protein: CASKIREYSNQPQHF.

J is TRBJ2-7 and V is TRBV28; 13 positions agree with TRBD2. This CDR3 has 17 residues. The J segment lost 1 base and the V segment lost 5 bases, leaving 8 bases of the junction unmatched. The germline V gene encodes CDR1 MDHEN and CDR2 SYDVKM. CDR3 sequence: CASSETGLAGKSYEQYF. The CDR3 nucleotides read TGTGCCAGCAGTGAAACGGGACTAGCGGGGAAATCCTACGAGCAGTACTTC.

The chain recombines TRBV7-6 with TRBJ1-5; D is possibly TRBD1 (6 bases). The CDR3 sequence is 18 residues long. V lost 5 bases and J 4 bases, leaving 24 bases between the germline ends. Germline loops: CDR1 SGHVS, CDR2 FNYEAQ. The CDR3 coding sequence is TGTGCCAGCAGCCCGAGAATGATACAGGGTTCGGGTAATCAGCCCCAGCATTTT. Residues: CASSPRMIQGSGNQPQHF.

The CDR3 here is CASSPAGRTNNEQFF. CDR3 sequence (DNA): TGTGCCAGCAGCCCCGCGGGACGGACAAACAATGAGCAGTTCTTC. The rearrangement uses TRBV7-3 and TRBJ2-1; D might be TRBD2 (6 bases). V was clipped by 5 bases and J by 5 bases, with 16 bases between them. The CDR3 is 15 amino acids. CDR1 is SGHTA and CDR2 is FQGTGA in the germline V gene.

This chain connects TRBV4-1 to TRBJ2-7; 7 bases map to TRBD1. This CDR3 has 14 amino acids. Trimming removed 1 base from V and 7 bases from J; junction bases left unmatched: 7. In germline, CDR1 is MGHRA, CDR2 YSYEKL. The CDR3 loop reads CASSQGFSGGEQYF. The CDR3 nucleotides read TGCGCCAGCAGCCAAGGTTTTTCAGGGGGAGAGCAGTACTTC.

V is TRBV6-2 or TRBV6-3 and J is TRBJ2-3; possible D gene TRBD2, 6 bases. V was clipped by 0 bases and J by 0 bases, with 13 bases between them. The CDR3 is 17 residues long. Germline assignment: CDR1 MNHEY and CDR2 SVGEGT. CDR3 nucleotides: TGTGCCAGCAGTTACTCGAGGAGGGGCCACAGCACAGATACGCAGTATTTT. Encoded protein: CASSYSRRGHSTDTQYF.

This clone was observed a few times. CDR3 sequence (DNA): TGTGCCAGCAGCTTGGCCGGACAGAGCACAGATACGCAGTATTTT. As protein: CASSLAGQSTDTQYF. This rearrangement joins TRBV7-9 to TRBJ2-3; D possibly corresponds to TRBD1 (6 bases). The CDR3 totals 15 residues. V gave up 3 bases and J gave up 0 bases, with 10 bases separating them. Germline CDR1 is SEHNR and CDR2 is FQNEAQ (reference sequence).

The chain carries TRBV5-1 and TRBJ2-3, with D possibly TRBD2 on 6 matching bases. Trimming shortened V by 4 bases and J by 4 bases, and 16 bases separated the two germline ends. This CDR3 has 15 amino acids. Germline CDR1 and CDR2: SGHRS and YFSETQ. CDR3 residues: CASSRVGGSADTQYF. The CDR3, as DNA: TGCGCCAGCAGCCGGGTGGGGGGTAGTGCAGATACGCAGTATTTT.

This clone was recorded only once. V and J are TRBV19 and TRBJ1-5; D not certain. The germline V and J ends were trimmed by 3 bases and 6 bases, with 18 bases remaining between them. The CDR3 sequence is 16 residues long. The germline V gene encodes CDR1 LNHDA and CDR2 SQIVND (reference sequence). CDR3 nucleotide sequence: TGTGCCAGTAGTATGGAGGCCGCCCGCCGGGGTCAGCCCCAGCATTTT. It yields the protein CASSMEAARRGQPQHF. Full variable domain (remainder filled in from reference TRBV19 and TRBJ1-5): DGGITQSPKYLFRKEGQNVTLSCEQNLNHDAMYWYRQDPGQGLRLIYYSQIVNDFQKGDIAEGYSVSREKKESFPLTVTSAQKNPTAFYLCASSMEAARRGQPQHFGDGTRLSIL.

The chain carries TRBV2 and TRBJ2-7; D is perhaps TRBD2 (7 bases). This CDR3 is built from 14 residues. Germline CDR1 SNHLY, CDR2 FYNNEI. V lost 3 bases and J 7 bases, leaving 16 bases between the germline ends. Written as DNA, the CDR3 is TGTGCCAGCAGTGAGCTGGCGGGGGCGGGTGAGCAGTACTTC. Residues: CASSELAGAGEQYF.

The chain links TRBV6-5 to TRBJ1-1; TRBD1 matches 7 bases. The V gene end was trimmed by 6 bases and the J gene end by 3 bases; junction bases not matched to a gene: 10. The germline V gene has CDR1 MNHEY and CDR2 SVGAGI. The CDR3 has 15 residues. The CDR3 region has the DNA TGTGCCAGCAGCCCAGACAGGGCAGCGTACACTGAAGCTTTCTTT. Its translation is CASSPDRAAYTEAFF.

The chain joins TRBV9 to TRBJ2-1; 10 nucleotides align to TRBD2. V lost 4 bases to trimming and J lost 15 bases; unmatched junction nucleotides: 10. Germline V CDR1 and CDR2: SGDLS, YYNGEE. The CDR3 sequence is 13 residues long. The CDR3: CASSTPGTSEVFF. The CDR3 region has the DNA TGTGCCAGCAGCACACCGGGGACTAGCGAGGTGTTCTTC.

This chain uses TRBV6-6 with TRBJ1-6; weak D call: TRBD1 (6 bases). V shed 2 bases and J shed 9 bases, with 14 bases lying between them. CDR1 is MNHNY and CDR2 is SVGAGI in the germline V gene (reference sequence). The CDR3 is 15 residues long. CDR3 bases: TGTGCCAGCAGTTACGGGCAGGGGAGTGGTTCACCCCTCCACTTT. The encoded protein is CASSYGQGSGSPLHF.

The rearrangement joins TRBV2 to TRBJ1-5; TRBD1 might be the D (5 bases). Germline V gives CDR1 SNHLY, CDR2 FYNNEI. CDR3 length: 14 amino acids. Trimming removed 6 bases at V and 0 bases at J, with 9 bases between. CDR3 loop: CASRTGVSNQPQHF. CDR3 nucleotide sequence: TGTGCCAGCAGAACAGGAGTTAGCAATCAGCCCCAGCATTTT.

The chain links TRBV20-1 to TRBJ2-2; the D is unclear. This CDR3 is built from 11 residues. Germline V CDR1 and CDR2: DFQATT, SNEGSKA (reference sequence). Trimming cost V 4 bases and J 7 bases, with 7 bases left between them. The DNA for the CDR3 is TGCAGTGCTAACTTGCGCGGGGAGCTGTTTTTT. It translates to CSANLRGELFF.

The CDR3 bases are TGTGCCAGCAGTTTGTTGCGGGAGGGATCCTACAATGAGCAGTTCTTC. Its protein product is CASSLLREGSYNEQFF. The rearrangement uses TRBV28 and TRBJ2-1, with 9 bases that match TRBD2. V dropped 3 bases and J dropped 1; count of bases not matched to a gene: 4. The germline gives CDR1 MDHEN, CDR2 SYDVKM. CDR3 length: 16 amino acids. The variable domain in full, with the rest retrieved from reference TRBV28 and TRBJ2-1, is DVKVTQSSRYLVKRTGEKVFLECVQDMDHENMFWYRQDPGLGLRLIYFSYDVKMKEKGDIPEGYSVSREKKERFSLILESASTNQTSMYLCASSLLREGSYNEQFFGPGTRLTVL.

The genes are TRBV2 and TRBJ1-4, with TRBD1 matching over 8 bases. Germline CDR1 is SNHLY and CDR2 is FYNNEI. This CDR3 spans 14 amino acids. Germline trimming cut 2 bases from V and 7 bases from J; bases unmatched to any gene: 3. DNA of the CDR3: TGTGCCAGCAGTGAACAGGGGGCGAGTGAAAAACTGTTTTTT. Amino acid sequence: CASSEQGASEKLFF.

V is TRBV28 and J is TRBJ1-1, with 7 bases aligning to TRBD1. The germline CDR1 and CDR2 sequences are MDHEN and SYDVKM. The CDR3 is 14 amino acids. With V trimmed by 6 bases and J by 1 base, 5 bases remained unmatched. The CDR3 loop reads CASRAGDRNTEAFF. Here the CDR3 DNA reads TGTGCCAGCAGGGCCGGGGACAGGAACACTGAAGCTTTCTTT.